This T cell receptor (beta chain) was sequenced for a study of blood T cell repertoires in COVID-19. The CDR3 contains 14 residues. The V gene lost 4 bases and the J gene lost 8 bases, with 13 bases spanning the gap. Germline V lookup: CDR1 SGHRS, CDR2 YFSETQ. Measured with immunoSEQ multiplex PCR; TCRdb has only the in-frame clones, and not every one. The sample lists fewer than 150,000 clones, 84% seen once, with 9.5% to 15% in the top ten. Input material: peripheral blood. V is TRBV5-1 and J is TRBJ1-6; TRBD1 might be the D (5 bases). The sequence was collected from a human donor in a cohort sampled during active COVID-19. The CDR3 region is CASSPLQGYSPLHF. DNA for the CDR3: TGCGCCAGCAGCCCCCTCCAGGGATATTCACCCCTCCACTTT.